What follows describes a single T cell receptor beta chain. Its specificity is not known. The assay that was used to sequence DNA from cultured CD4+ T cells was the Oncomine TCR Beta short-read assay. Each CDR3 protein gets one entry after TCRdb re-called the PCR reads with MiXCR. The repertoire consists of about 12,000 distinct CDR3 sequences, with 20% to 25% occurring once and the leading ten covering about 14%. The data were obtained in a study of vaccination and CD4 T cells after COVID-19. Treatment: roughly ten-day PBMC culture with coronavirus spike peptide pools or control peptides (ViraFEST assay). The CDR3 totals 13 residues. The ends lost 10 bases at V and 5 bases at J; junction bases unmatched: 8. Per the germline V gene, CDR1 is SNHLY and CDR2 is FYNNEI.

The TCR was taken from a human donor who received a COVID-19 vaccine. The V and J genes are TRBV2 and TRBJ1-1; 9 bases agree with TRBD1. The specimen was CD4+ T cells from blood, cultured in vitro, collected before SARS-CoV-2 vaccination. CDR3 sequence: CATTMDRGTEAFF. The CDR3 DNA reads TGTGCCACCACAATGGACAGGGGAACTGAAGCTTTCTTT.